This T cell receptor (beta chain) is drawn from a study of T-cell memory formation after mild COVID-19. CDR1 is SSHAT and CDR2 is FNYEAQ in the germline V gene (reference sequence). The CDR3 length is 19 residues. In the case of this clonotype: Compared with germline, one end of the junction differs, possibly owing to a read error.

TCRdb itself ran the 5' RACE reads through MiXCR, one entry per CDR3 protein. Of fewer than 350,000 distinct CDR3 sequences in the sample, approximately 15% are singletons; the top ten hold 21%. The V gene is TRBV7-7, the J gene TRBJ1-6; 9 positions agree with TRBD1. Input material: PBMCs or a T cell subset sorted from them (not recorded which). This clonotype originated in a man aged 18 to 30 who had mild COVID-19 (a few samples of this study predate the infection). Cell type and time point are not known. CDR3 nucleotide sequence: TGTGCTAGCAGCATCCGGGACAGGGCGGTGAGGACCTATAATTCACCCCTCCACTTT. Translating it yields CASSIRDRAVRTYNSPLHF. Full variable domain (outside the CDR3, taken from reference TRBV7-7 and TRBJ1-6): GAGVSQSPRYKVTKRGQDVTLRCDPISSHATLYWYQQALGQGPEFLTYFNYEAQPDKSGLPSDRFSAERPEGSISTLTIQRTEQRDSAMYRCASSIRDRAVRTYNSPLHFGNGTRLTVT.